Listed here are 22 T cell receptor beta chains from one sample, sequenced in a study of shared clonotypes between healthy human individuals. Assay used: immunoSEQ multiplex PCR; TCRdb lists only in-frame clones, some missing. The sample lists hundreds of thousands of clones, roughly 84% occurring once. The sample comprised memory CD8+ T cells sorted from blood. The subset is: CD45RO+ cells pooled with CCR7-negative TemRA cells. All receptors come from a man aged 18 to 29 in good health.

The CDR3 loop is CAGEGASYEQYF. The CDR3 DNA sequence: TGTGCCGGCGAGGGGGCCTCCTACGAGCAGTACTTC. The chain joins TRBV7-9 to TRBJ2-7, with TRBD1 matching over 7 bases. Germline V gene sequence: CDR1 SEHNR, CDR2 FQNEAQ (reference sequence). The V gene end was trimmed by 11 bases and the J gene end by 0 bases; junction bases not matched to a gene: 4. The CDR3 is 12 amino acids.

This rearrangement joins TRBV27 to TRBJ2-7; 7 nucleotides align to TRBD2. Trimming removed 2 bases from V and 1 base from J; junction bases left unmatched: 11. CDR3 size: 17 residues. The germline CDR1 and CDR2 sequences are MNHEY and SMNVEV (reference sequence). CDR3 in DNA: TGTGCCAGCAGTTTAAGGATGAGGCGGGGGAAATCCTACGAGCAGTACTTC. Protein: CASSLRMRRGKSYEQYF.

This chain joins TRBV30 and TRBJ1-5, with D possibly being TRBD1 (6 bases). The V gene's germline CDR1 is GTSNPN and CDR2 SVGIG (reference sequence). V lost 2 bases and J 0 bases, leaving 11 bases between the germline ends. The CDR3 is 15 amino acids. CDR3 in DNA: TGTGCCTGGAGTACCGGGGACACTAGCAATCAGCCCCAGCATTTT. This gives the protein CAWSTGDTSNQPQHF.

This chain uses TRBV5-1 with TRBJ2-7; possible D gene TRBD2, 8 bases. V was cut by 6 bases and J by 0 bases, with 19 bases left in between. Per germline, CDR1 SGHRS and CDR2 YFSETQ. CDR3 length: 16 amino acids. CDR3 protein: CASTPGGTESSYEQYF. DNA of the CDR3: TGCGCCAGCACTCCGGGGGGGACAGAGAGCTCCTACGAGCAGTACTTC.

This chain connects TRBV5-1 to TRBJ2-7; TRBD1 is a possible D gene (5 bases). This CDR3 contains 15 residues. Germline V gene sequence: CDR1 SGHRS, CDR2 YFSETQ. V lost 2 bases, J lost 7 bases, and 19 bases lay in between. The CDR3 protein is CASSFRQGRRSEQYF. DNA for the CDR3: TGCGCCAGCAGCTTTAGGCAGGGCAGGCGGTCGGAGCAGTACTTC.

This clone was found once. CDR3 sequence reads: CASSYQGLTNEKLFF. The CDR3 coding sequence is TGTGCCAGCAGTTACCAGGGACTCACTAATGAAAAACTGTTTTTT. The chain recombines TRBV6-5 with TRBJ1-4, with D possibly matching TRBD1 (5 bases). Germline V CDR1 and CDR2: MNHEY, SVGAGI. This CDR3 region has 15 residues. V was trimmed by 2 bases and J by 2 bases, leaving 9 bases between them.

The chain links TRBV2 to TRBJ2-2; 8 bases match TRBD2. CDR1 is SNHLY and CDR2 is FYNNEI in the germline V gene. The CDR3 contains 16 residues. V lost 2 bases and J lost 7; bases outside the gene matches: 9. The CDR3 nucleotides read TGTGCCAGCAGTGAACGGTCTAGCGGGCACGACGGGGAGCTGTTTTTT. Translation gives CASSERSSGHDGELFF.

V gene TRBV19 combines with J gene TRBJ2-7, with 14 positions matching TRBD2. The CDR3 is made up of 15 amino acids. From germline, CDR1 is LNHDA and CDR2 SQIVND (reference sequence). J lost 0 bases, V lost 6 bases, and 1 base had no gene match. DNA for the CDR3: TGTGCCAGTAGCGGACTAGCGGGAGGCTCCTACGAGCAGTACTTC. Translating it yields CASSGLAGGSYEQYF.

The chain carries TRBV7-6 and TRBJ2-7; D is ambiguous. The CDR3 spans 15 residues. Germline CDR1 SGHVS, CDR2 FNYEAQ. The V and J ends lost 1 base and 5 bases respectively, with 15 bases between them. The CDR3 region is CASSLGVGKRNEQYF. The CDR3 DNA reads as TGTGCCAGCAGCTTAGGGGTGGGGAAGAGGAACGAGCAGTACTTC.

The chain links TRBV10-3 to TRBJ2-7, with no clear D. This CDR3 has 15 residues. CDR1 ENHRY and CDR2 SYGVKD come from the germline V gene. The ends were cut back, 0 bases at V and 1 base at J, with 10 bases in the middle. In nucleotides, the CDR3 is TGTGCCATCAGTGAGTCGGTAGCCGCTTCCTACGAGCAGTACTTC. Protein sequence: CAISESVAASYEQYF.

The chain combines TRBV6-6 with TRBJ1-2, with D possibly being TRBD1 (5 bases). The CDR3 has 15 amino acids. Germline V lookup: CDR1 MNHNY, CDR2 SVGAGI (reference sequence). Trimming shortened V by 6 bases and J by 9 bases, and 23 bases separated the two germline ends. For the CDR3, the DNA is TGTGCCAGCAGCCCCCTGGAGCAGGGCTTCGATCGCTACACCTTC. Protein product: CASSPLEQGFDRYTF.

The chain combines TRBV27 with TRBJ2-6; unclear D gene. CDR1 MNHEY and CDR2 SMNVEV come from the germline V gene (reference sequence). CDR3 size: 14 residues. V was pared by 3 bases and J by 3 bases, with 6 bases between. In DNA, the CDR3 is TGTGCCAGCAGTTTGGTAGGTGGGGCCAACGTCCTGACTTTC. Translated: CASSLVGGANVLTF.

The chain joins TRBV30 to TRBJ2-3; TRBD2 agrees at 10 bases. Trimming at V came to 4 bases and at J to 6 bases, leaving 10 bases not matched to a gene. The CDR3 has 15 amino acids. The germline gives CDR1 GTSNPN, CDR2 SVGIG (reference sequence). CDR3: CAWTGLAAPGDTQYF. The CDR3 DNA follows: TGTGCCTGGACCGGACTAGCGGCACCGGGGGATACGCAGTATTTT.

Comment on this clone: Additional DNA sequences in this sample encode the identical CDR3. This chain connects TRBV11-2 to TRBJ2-1; D is unresolved. Germline values: CDR1 SGHAT, CDR2 FQNNGV. This CDR3 comprises 13 residues. The ends were cut back, 0 bases at V and 9 bases at J, with 9 bases in the middle. CDR3 nucleotide sequence: TGTGCCAGCAGCTTAGATTTGGGAACTGAGCAGTTCTTC. The encoded protein is CASSLDLGTEQFF.

This clone occurred once. This chain links TRBV19 with TRBJ2-1, with D possibly TRBD2 on 5 matching bases. This CDR3 is 16 amino acids long. With 1 base removed from V and 4 bases from J, the gap between germline ends came to 14 bases. Germline CDR1 LNHDA, CDR2 SQIVND (reference sequence). CDR3 nucleotide sequence: TGTGCCAGTAGTATAGTCCCAGCGGTTTTTTACAATGAGCAGTTCTTC. It translates to CASSIVPAVFYNEQFF.

The chain uses TRBV11-2 and TRBJ2-7, with D perhaps being TRBD1 or TRBD2 (5 bases each). The germline CDR1 and CDR2 sequences are SGHAT and FQNNGV. CDR3 size: 15 residues. V dropped 5 bases and J dropped 4 bases, with 18 bases sitting between them. The CDR3 sequence is CASSATGTIEYEQYF. The CDR3 nucleotides read TGTGCCAGCAGCGCAACCGGGACGATCGAGTACGAGCAGTACTTC.

This clone appeared a single time. The chain has TRBV11-2 and TRBJ1-1; tentative D call: TRBD1 (6 bases). Germline V CDR1 and CDR2: SGHAT, FQNNGV. Trimming took off 2 bases at V and 6 bases at J, with 16 bases between the two ends. CDR3 length: 15 amino acids. The CDR3 loop reads CASSLLVGGSAEAFF. The DNA for the CDR3 is TGTGCCAGCAGCTTATTGGTAGGGGGAAGCGCTGAAGCTTTCTTT.

This rearrangement joins TRBV19 to TRBJ1-1; TRBD1 might be the D (6 bases). Trimming took 2 bases from V and 4 from J, leaving 11 bases between them. Looked up from germline, CDR1 is LNHDA and CDR2 is SQIVND (reference sequence). The CDR3 runs to 14 residues. In nucleotides, the CDR3 is TGTGCCAGTAGTATAAGACTAGGGGGCACTGAAGCTTTCTTT. Translated: CASSIRLGGTEAFF.

Only one count was recorded for this clone. V is TRBV7-2 and J is TRBJ2-1, with 10 bases aligning to TRBD2. There are 14 residues in the CDR3. CDR1 is SGHTA, CDR2 FQGNSA, per germline. Trimming took 6 bases from V and 4 from J; bases not matched to a gene: 3. In nucleotides, the CDR3 is TGTGCCAGCAGTCTAGCGGGAGCATACAATGAGCAGTTCTTC. This translates into CASSLAGAYNEQFF.

The chain recombines TRBV11-2 with TRBJ1-1; unclear D gene. Trimming took off 2 bases at V and 1 base at J, with 5 bases between the two ends. The CDR3 is 13 amino acids. Germline V gene sequence: CDR1 SGHAT, CDR2 FQNNGV. CDR3 DNA sequence: TGTGCCAGCAGCTTACTAAGGAACACTGAAGCTTTCTTT. Encoded protein: CASSLLRNTEAFF.

The rearrangement joins TRBV5-1 to TRBJ1-1, with TRBD1 matching over 7 bases. Germline V gene sequence: CDR1 SGHRS, CDR2 YFSETQ. The CDR3 sequence is 14 residues long. Losses at the gene ends were 0 bases for V and 8 bases for J; bases not matched to a gene: 7. The CDR3 here is CASSLGQGFPEAFF. The CDR3 nucleotides are TGCGCCAGCAGCTTGGGACAGGGATTCCCCGAAGCTTTCTTT. Supplemented by reference TRBV5-1 and TRBJ1-1, the full variable domain reads KAGVTQTPRYLIKTRGQQVTLSCSPISGHRSVSWYQQTPGQGLQFLFEYFSETQRNKGNFPGRFSGRQFSNSRSEMNVSTLELGDSALYLCASSLGQGFPEAFFGQGTRLTVV.

This clone showed up just once. This rearrangement joins TRBV6-1 to TRBJ2-7, with D perhaps matching TRBD1 or TRBD2 (5 bases each). Looked up from germline, CDR1 is MNHNS and CDR2 is SASEGT. The V end lost 7 bases, the J end lost 5 bases, and 15 bases lay between the germline ends. The CDR3 totals 13 residues. CDR3 loop: CASTTGALDEQYF. DNA for the CDR3: TGTGCCAGCACAACCGGGGCCTTAGACGAGCAGTACTTC.